This record concerns one TCR beta chain sequence. Its antigen specificity is not known. No much larger clone exists at a distance of one base, and base qualities are not known. The CDR3 regions of human TCRbeta chains were analyzed by immunosequencing. The study's processing was this. TCRs in the repertoires were matched against a reference library of SARS-CoV-2-specific TCRs that had been generated with the MIRA antigen-specificity platform. Breadth was defined as the fraction of unique TCRs that were SARS-CoV-2-associated, and depth was defined as the fraction of total T cells that were SARS-CoV-2-associated. Each spike-specific TCR was assigned to its reactive spike region and to a CD4 or CD8 class using the MIRA data. Log10-transformed breadth and depth values were compared by one-way ANOVA with Sidak's multiple comparisons tests. TCRdb mirrors the immuneACCESS table, restricted to in-frame sequences. Some clones are absent from its copies; in checked studies, under half trace to an unresolved V gene, and the reason for the others is unknown. D and trimming were read from the DNA, whereas the V and J calls and clone size are those reported in that table. The sample includes tens of thousands of clones, with 87% observed a single time. 2.7% of the sample is in the top ten clones.

The entry originates in a study of T cell responses to AZD1222 COVID-19 vaccine (dated by TCRdb to about 2021). For the wider study: A total of 230 or so trial participants underwent TCR sequencing, of whom 200 to 220 received two doses of AZD1222 and about 25 received two doses of the MenACWY control vaccine. Trial participants were enrolled into age subgroups of 18-55, 56-69 and 70-plus years, which contained 148, 28 and 57 TCR-sequenced participants, respectively. Here is what the overall study found, with its caveats: Spike-specific TCR breadth and depth rose significantly after two AZD1222 doses compared with day 0 and with MenACWY recipients. Reportedly, almost half of the unique spike-specific TCRs recognized epitopes lying outside the regions that are mutated in the B.1.351 and B.1.1.7 variants. Because no day 14 peak-response samples were available, the repertoires could be characterized only after the peak T cell response. Vaccine-associated CD4 TCRs spanned the whole spike protein, with dominant responses in regions 160-218 and 743-854. In the small 56-69-year group, the increase in depth fell short of significance, most likely because of low power. Conclusions about previously exposed vaccinees were limited because only six or seven AZD1222 recipients were SARS-CoV-2 seropositive at baseline. Participants were mostly white British and included more females than males, and it was suggested by the authors that clonal diversity may have been underestimated.

Read against the paper, the sample's time point label means: about 28 days (+/-7) after the second vaccine dose. AZD1222 recipients whose second dose came at about 4 weeks and those whose second dose came at about 12 weeks were combined into one group, since spike-specific TCR depth and breadth did not differ between the two schedules. Vaccinee samples were obtained from the UK trials COV001 and COV002, which included a single-blind randomized controlled phase 2/3 trial of AZD1222 (ChAdOx1 nCoV-19) in healthy adults. For TCRbeta chain sequencing, PBMC samples were collected from trial participants at day 0 and at day 28 after the second dose. The CDR3 contains 12 residues, cysteine and phenylalanine counted. Only the CDR3 part of the read is kept: 36 bases, read in frame from the first base.

The source was peripheral blood, collected 28 days after the second AZD1222 dose. The TCR sequence derives from an adult who received the AZD1222 COVID-19 vaccine. The rearranged chain carries TRBV21-1 and TRBJ2-7. TRBV21-1 is classified as a pseudogene. For the CDR3, the sequence is CASSQESYEQYF. The sequenced DNA: TGTGCCAGCAGCCAGGAGTCCTACGAGCAGTACTTC.